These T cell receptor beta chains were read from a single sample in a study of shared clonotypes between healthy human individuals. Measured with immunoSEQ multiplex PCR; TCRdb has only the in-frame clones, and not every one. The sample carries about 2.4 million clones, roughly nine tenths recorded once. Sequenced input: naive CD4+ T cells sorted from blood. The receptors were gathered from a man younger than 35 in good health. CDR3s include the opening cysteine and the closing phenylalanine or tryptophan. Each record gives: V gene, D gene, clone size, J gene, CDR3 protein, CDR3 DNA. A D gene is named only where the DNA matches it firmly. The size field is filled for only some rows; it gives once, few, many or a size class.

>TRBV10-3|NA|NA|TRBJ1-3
CAITGTAGNTIYF
TGTGCCATCACCGGGACTGCTGGAAACACCATATATTTT
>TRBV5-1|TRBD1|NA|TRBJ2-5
CASSLRDRLQQETQYF
TGCGCCAGCAGCTTGAGGGACAGGCTCCAACAAGAGACCCAGTACTTC
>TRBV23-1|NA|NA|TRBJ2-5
CASRTPPNPARTQETQYF
TGCGCCAGCAGAACCCCTCCTAATCCAGCACGGACCCAAGAGACCCAGTACTTC
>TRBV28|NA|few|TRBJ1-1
CASSPLGGSNTEAFF
TGTGCCAGCAGCCCGCTGGGGGGCTCTAACACTGAAGCTTTCTTT
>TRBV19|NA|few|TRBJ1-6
CASSIDGRSPLHF
TGTGCCAGTAGTATCGACGGGAGATCACCCCTCCACTTT
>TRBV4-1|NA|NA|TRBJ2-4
CASSQLESAKNIQYF
TGCGCCAGCAGCCAACTGGAGTCAGCCAAAAACATTCAGTACTTC
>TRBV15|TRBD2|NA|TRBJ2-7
CATSKTGTSGRGTYEQYF
TGTGCCACCAGCAAAACCGGGACTAGCGGGCGCGGGACCTACGAGCAGTACTTC
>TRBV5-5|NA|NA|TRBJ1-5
CASSTTDATTQPQHF
TGTGCCAGCAGCACGACAGACGCCACAACGCAGCCCCAGCATTTT
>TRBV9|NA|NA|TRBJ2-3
CASSVRTETDTQYF
TGTGCCAGCAGCGTAAGGACAGAAACAGATACGCAGTATTTT
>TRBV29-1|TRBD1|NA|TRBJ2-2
CSVTGGGWGELFF
TGCAGCGTAACAGGGGGCGGATGGGGGGAGCTGTTTTTT
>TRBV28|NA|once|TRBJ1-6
CASRPDNNSPLHF
TGTGCCAGCAGACCCGACAATAATTCACCCCTCCACTTT
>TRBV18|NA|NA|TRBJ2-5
CASSPVDIREETQYF
TGTGCCAGCTCACCCGTTGATATTAGGGAAGAGACCCAGTACTTC
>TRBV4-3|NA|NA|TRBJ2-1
CASSQGPSSYNEQFF
TGCGCCAGCAGCCAAGGTCCTAGCTCCTACAATGAGCAGTTCTTC
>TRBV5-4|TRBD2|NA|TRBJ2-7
CASSLVAGGPTEQYF
TGTGCCAGCAGCTTGGTGGCGGGAGGACCTACGGAGCAGTACTTC
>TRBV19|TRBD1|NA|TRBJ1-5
CASSDAGTGIFQPQHF
TGTGCCAGTAGTGATGCCGGGACAGGGATTTTTCAGCCCCAGCATTTT
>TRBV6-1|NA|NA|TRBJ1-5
CASSTGRVGNQPQHF
TGTGCCAGCAGTACCGGGAGGGTTGGCAATCAGCCCCAGCATTTT
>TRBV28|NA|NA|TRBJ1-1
CASSLSPGTANTEAFF
TGTGCCAGCAGTCTATCCCCCGGGACTGCGAACACTGAAGCTTTCTTT
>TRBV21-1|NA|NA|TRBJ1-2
CASTRAGKGGDGYTF
TGTGCCAGCACCCGGGCAGGTAAGGGGGGGGATGGCTACACCTTC
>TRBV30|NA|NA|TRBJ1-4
CAWGQAHEKLFF
TGTGCCTGGGGGCAGGCGCATGAAAAACTGTTTTTT
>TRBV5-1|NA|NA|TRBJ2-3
CASSSGPTDTQYF
TGCGCCAGCAGCTCGGGCCCCACAGATACGCAGTATTTT
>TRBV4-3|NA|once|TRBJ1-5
CASSPSRDQPQHF
TGCGCCAGCAGCCCCTCCAGGGATCAGCCCCAGCATTTT
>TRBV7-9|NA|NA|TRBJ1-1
CASGPSGEAFF
TGTGCCAGCGGCCCCTCGGGTGAAGCTTTCTTT
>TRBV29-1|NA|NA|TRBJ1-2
CSVEEAAVKGYTF
TGCAGCGTTGAAGAAGCGGCAGTAAAAGGCTACACCTTC
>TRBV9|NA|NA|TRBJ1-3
CASSPLSGGSSGNTIYF
TGTGCCAGCAGCCCCCTCAGTGGGGGGAGCTCTGGAAACACCATATATTTT
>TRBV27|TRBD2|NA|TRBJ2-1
CASTRAGGQQFF
TGTGCCAGCACTAGAGCGGGGGGGCAGCAGTTCTTC
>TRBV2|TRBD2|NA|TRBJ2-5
CASSERAGRVSVPRRETQYF
TGTGCCAGCAGTGAACGGGCAGGGAGGGTGTCGGTCCCTCGGAGGGAGACCCAGTACTTC
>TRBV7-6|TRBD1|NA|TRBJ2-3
CASSLGQLDTQYF
TGTGCCAGCAGCTTGGGACAGCTAGATACGCAGTATTTT
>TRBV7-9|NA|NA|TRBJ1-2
CASSLTGMDGYTF
TGTGCCAGCAGCTTAACAGGCATGGATGGCTACACCTTC
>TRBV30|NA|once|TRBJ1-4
CAWSVGGSGEKLFF
TGTGCCTGGAGTGTAGGTGGTTCCGGTGAAAAACTGTTTTTT
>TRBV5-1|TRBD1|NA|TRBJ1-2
CASSEGQGLIYGYTF
TGCGCCAGCAGTGAGGGACAGGGGTTGATCTATGGCTACACCTTC